The text below deals with one T cell receptor (beta chain). Germline V CDR1 and CDR2: SGDLS, YYNGEE. The CDR3 is made up of 14 amino acids. V gave up 0 bases and J gave up 0 bases, with 5 bases separating them. These data come from a study of blood T cell repertoires in COVID-19. Across the whole study: Samples taken during acute and convalescent COVID-19 were collected in the United States, Italy and Spain. PBMCs, B-cell-depleted T cells, or T cells were the source of the cDNA or gDNA that made up the material.

As handled by the study authors: Reference gene primers were amplified, and this amplification served to estimate nucleated cell counts. The assay was immunoSEQ multiplex PCR, and TCRdb's table has in-frame clones only and misses some. From that table come the V and J calls and clone size; the DNA was used to work out D and trimming. The table records 95,000 to 100,000 clones, roughly nine tenths of them present only once. This chain joins TRBV9 and TRBJ2-3; no clear D gene. Source material: peripheral blood. The receptor was derived from a man in his fifties with acute or convalescent COVID-19. The CDR3 nucleotides read TGTGCCAGCAGCGTAGGCGGTAGCACAGATACGCAGTATTTT. As protein: CASSVGGSTDTQYF.